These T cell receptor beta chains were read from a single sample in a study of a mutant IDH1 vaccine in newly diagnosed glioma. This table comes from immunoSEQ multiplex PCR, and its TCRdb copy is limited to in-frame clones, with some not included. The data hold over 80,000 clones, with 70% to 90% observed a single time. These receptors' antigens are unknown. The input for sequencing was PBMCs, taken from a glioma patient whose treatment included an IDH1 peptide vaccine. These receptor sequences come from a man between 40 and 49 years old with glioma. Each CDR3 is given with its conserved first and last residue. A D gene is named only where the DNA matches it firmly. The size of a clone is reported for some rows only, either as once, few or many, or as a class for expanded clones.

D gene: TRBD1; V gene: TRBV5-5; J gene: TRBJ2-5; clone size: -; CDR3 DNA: TGTGCCAGCAGCAAGACAGGGCCTCAAGAGACCCAGTACTTC; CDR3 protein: CASSKTGPQETQYF
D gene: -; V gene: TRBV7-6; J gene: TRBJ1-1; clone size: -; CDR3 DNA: TGTGCCAGCAGCCCGGGACGGGGGAACGCTGAAGCTTTCTTT; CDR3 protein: CASSPGRGNAEAFF
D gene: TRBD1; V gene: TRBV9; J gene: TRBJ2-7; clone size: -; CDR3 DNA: TGTGCCAGCAGCCCTCGGGACAGGGGTCTCTACGAGCAGTACTTC; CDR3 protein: CASSPRDRGLYEQYF
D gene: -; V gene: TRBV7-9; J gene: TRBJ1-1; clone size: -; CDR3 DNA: TGTGCCAGCAGCCTACAGAACACTGAAGCTTTCTTT; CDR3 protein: CASSLQNTEAFF
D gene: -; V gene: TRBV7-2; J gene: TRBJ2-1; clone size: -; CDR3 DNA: TGTGCCAGCAGCTTAAGGGTCAATGAGCAGTTCTTC; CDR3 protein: CASSLRVNEQFF
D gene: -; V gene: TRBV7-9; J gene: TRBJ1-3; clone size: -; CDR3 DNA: TGTGCCATCCGGAGCGGGGGCTCTGGAAACACCATATATTTT; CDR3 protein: CAIRSGGSGNTIYF
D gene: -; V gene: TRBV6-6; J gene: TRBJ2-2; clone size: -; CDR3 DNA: TGTGCCAGCAGTTACTTCGCGGGGGCCGAGCTGTTTTTT; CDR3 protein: CASSYFAGAELFF
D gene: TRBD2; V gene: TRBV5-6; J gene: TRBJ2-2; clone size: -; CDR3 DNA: TGTGCCAGCTCCCCACTAGCGGGGGGGCGAACCGGGGAGCTGTTTTTT; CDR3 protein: CASSPLAGGRTGELFF
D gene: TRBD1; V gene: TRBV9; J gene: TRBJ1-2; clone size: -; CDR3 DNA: TGTGCCAGCAGCGACGGACAGGGGGACTTCTATGGCTACACCTTC; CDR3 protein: CASSDGQGDFYGYTF
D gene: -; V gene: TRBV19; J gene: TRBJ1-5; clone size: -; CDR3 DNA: TGTGCCAGTAGTATAGCAGGGAGCAATCAGCCCCAGCATTTT; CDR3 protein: CASSIAGSNQPQHF
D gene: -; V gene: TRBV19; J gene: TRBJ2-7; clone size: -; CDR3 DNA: TGTGCCAGTAGCCAAACCGGGACAGCGAGGGGGGACGAGCAGTACTTC; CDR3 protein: CASSQTGTARGDEQYF
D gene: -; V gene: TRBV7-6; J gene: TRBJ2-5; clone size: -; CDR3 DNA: TGTGCCAGCAGCGCAGCAACAGGGTGGGGGGAGACCCAGTACTTC; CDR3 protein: CASSAATGWGETQYF
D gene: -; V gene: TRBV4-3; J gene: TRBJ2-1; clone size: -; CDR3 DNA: TGCGCCAGCAGCCCGAAAAGGACCACGGCAGGTTTGGAGCAGTTCTTC; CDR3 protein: CASSPKRTTAGLEQFF
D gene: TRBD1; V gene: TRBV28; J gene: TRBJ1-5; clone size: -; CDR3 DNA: TGTGCCAGCAGTTCGGCGACAGGGGTCAATCAGCCCCAGCATTTT; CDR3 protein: CASSSATGVNQPQHF
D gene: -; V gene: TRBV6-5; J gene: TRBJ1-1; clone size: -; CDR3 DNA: TGTGCCAGCAGTTATGGGCAGGGAGGGGACACTGAAGCTTTCTTT; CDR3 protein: CASSYGQGGDTEAFF
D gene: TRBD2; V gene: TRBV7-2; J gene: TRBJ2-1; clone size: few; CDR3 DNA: TGTGCCAGCAGCTTAGTTCCCAGCGGGAGGGCTAATGAGCAGTTCTTC; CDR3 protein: CASSLVPSGRANEQFF
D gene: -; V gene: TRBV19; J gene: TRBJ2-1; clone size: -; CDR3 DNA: TGTGCCAGTAGTATAGCGGGGTCCGGGGGCTCCTACAATGAGCAGTTCTTC; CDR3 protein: CASSIAGSGGSYNEQFF
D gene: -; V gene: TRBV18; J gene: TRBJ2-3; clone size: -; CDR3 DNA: TGTGCCAGCTCCCAGACAGATCCCCGATTTCAAGGTACGCAGTATTTT; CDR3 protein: CASSQTDPRFQGTQYF
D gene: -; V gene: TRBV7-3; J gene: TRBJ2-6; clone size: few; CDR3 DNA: TGTGCCAGCAGCTTAGCGTCAGGGAGAACAGGGGCCAACGTCCTGACTTTC; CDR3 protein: CASSLASGRTGANVLTF
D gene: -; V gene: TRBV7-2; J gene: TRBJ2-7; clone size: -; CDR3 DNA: TGTGCCAGCAGCTTGCACCACCCCTACGAGCAGTACTTC; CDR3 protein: CASSLHHPYEQYF
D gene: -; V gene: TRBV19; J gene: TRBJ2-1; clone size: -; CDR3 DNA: TGTGCCAGTAGTCGGGTGGCCGGGAACTACATTTTGGGCTACAATGAGCAGTTCTTC; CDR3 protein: CASSRVAGNYILGYNEQFF
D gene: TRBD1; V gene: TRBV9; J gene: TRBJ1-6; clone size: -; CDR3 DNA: TGTGCCAGCAGCCAAGGGACAGGGAGTTCACCCCTCCACTTT; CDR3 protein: CASSQGTGSSPLHF
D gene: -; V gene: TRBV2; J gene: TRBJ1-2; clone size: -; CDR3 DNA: TGTGCCAGCAGTGAGCAGGGGCAGCACTATGGCTACACCTTC; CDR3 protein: CASSEQGQHYGYTF
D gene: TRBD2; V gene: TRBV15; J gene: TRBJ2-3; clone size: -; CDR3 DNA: TGTGCCACCAGCAGAGATCATAGCGGGGGGGCCTCAGATACGCAGTATTTT; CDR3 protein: CATSRDHSGGASDTQYF
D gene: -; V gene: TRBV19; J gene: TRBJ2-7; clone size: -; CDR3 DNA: TGTGCCAGTTCCCGGGGGGCATCCTACGAGCAGTACTTC; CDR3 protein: CASSRGASYEQYF
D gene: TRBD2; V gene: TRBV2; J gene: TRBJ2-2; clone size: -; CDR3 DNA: TGTGCCAGTAAACTTCTAGCGGGAGGTGACACCGGGGAGCTGTTTTTT; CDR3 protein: CASKLLAGGDTGELFF
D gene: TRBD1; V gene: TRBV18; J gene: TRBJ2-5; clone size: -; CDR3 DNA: TGTGCCAGCTCACCTACGACAGGGTCCGAAGAGACCCAGTACTTC; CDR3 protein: CASSPTTGSEETQYF
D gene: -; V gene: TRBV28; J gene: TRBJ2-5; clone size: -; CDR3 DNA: TGTGCCAGCAGCCCAGACAGCTTCCAAGAGACCCAGTACTTC; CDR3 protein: CASSPDSFQETQYF
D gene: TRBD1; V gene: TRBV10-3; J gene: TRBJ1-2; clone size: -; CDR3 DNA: TGTGCCATCAGTGAGTCTGGACAGGGTTCAGGCTACACCTTC; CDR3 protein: CAISESGQGSGYTF
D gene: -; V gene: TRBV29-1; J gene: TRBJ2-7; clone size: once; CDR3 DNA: TGCAGCGTTGATATCAGAGGCGAGCAGTACTTC; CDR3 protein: CSVDIRGEQYF
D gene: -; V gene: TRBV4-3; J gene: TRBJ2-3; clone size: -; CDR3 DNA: TGCGCCAGCAGCCAAAGCGGCACAGATACGCAGTATTTT; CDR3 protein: CASSQSGTDTQYF
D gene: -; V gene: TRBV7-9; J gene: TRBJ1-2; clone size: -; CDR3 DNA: TGTGCCAGCAGCCACAAAGGGGACATAAGAGGCTACACCTTC; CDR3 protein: CASSHKGDIRGYTF
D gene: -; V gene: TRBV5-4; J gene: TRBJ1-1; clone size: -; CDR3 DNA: TGTGCCAGCAGCTTAGGTATCGACAGGCGACACACTGAAGCTTTCTTT; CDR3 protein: CASSLGIDRRHTEAFF
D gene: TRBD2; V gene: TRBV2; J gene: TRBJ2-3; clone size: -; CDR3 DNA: TGTGCCAGCACCGTTGGCGGGGGGTACACAGATACGCAGTATTTT; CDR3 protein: CASTVGGGYTDTQYF
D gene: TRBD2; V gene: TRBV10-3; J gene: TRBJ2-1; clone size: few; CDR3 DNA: TGTGCCATCAGGGGGGGTAGCGGGAGCTCCTACAATGAGCAGTTCTTC; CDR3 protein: CAIRGGSGSSYNEQFF
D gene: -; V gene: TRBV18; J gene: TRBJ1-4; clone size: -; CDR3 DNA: TGTGCCAGCTCACTGAGGACGGATAATGAAAAACTGTTTTTT; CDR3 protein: CASSLRTDNEKLFF
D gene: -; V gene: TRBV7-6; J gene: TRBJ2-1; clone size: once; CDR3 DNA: TGTGCCAGCAGCTCACCTCCAGACGGGCTCAATGAGCAGTTCTTC; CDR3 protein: CASSSPPDGLNEQFF
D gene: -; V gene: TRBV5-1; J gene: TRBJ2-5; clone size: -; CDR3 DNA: TGCGCCAGCAGCCTCGGGCTGGGGGAGACCCAGTACTTC; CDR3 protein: CASSLGLGETQYF
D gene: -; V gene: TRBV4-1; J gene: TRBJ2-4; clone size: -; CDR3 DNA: TGCGCCAGCAGCCAAGAGGGAGGGGGGCTAGCCAAAAACATTCAGTACTTC; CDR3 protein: CASSQEGGGLAKNIQYF
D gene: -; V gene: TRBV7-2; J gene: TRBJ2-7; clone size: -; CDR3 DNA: TGTGCCAGCAGCGCGTACCGGGACTTCGCCTCCTACGAGCAGTACTTC; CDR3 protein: CASSAYRDFASYEQYF
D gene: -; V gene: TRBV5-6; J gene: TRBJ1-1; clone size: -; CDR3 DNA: TGTGCCAGCAGCCAGTCGGGTGCGTACACTGAAGCTTTCTTT; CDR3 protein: CASSQSGAYTEAFF
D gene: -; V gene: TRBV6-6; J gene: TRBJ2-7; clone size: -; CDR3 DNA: TGTGCCAGCAGTTCTACAGGGCGCGAGCAGTACTTC; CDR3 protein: CASSSTGREQYF
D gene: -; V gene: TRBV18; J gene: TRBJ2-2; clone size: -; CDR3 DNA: TGTGCCAGCTCACGGTTCCAGGAGAACACCGGGGAGCTGTTTTTT; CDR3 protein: CASSRFQENTGELFF
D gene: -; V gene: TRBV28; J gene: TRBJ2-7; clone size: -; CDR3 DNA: TGTGCCAGCAGGTCGGGACTGGGCTACGAGCAGTACTTC; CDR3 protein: CASRSGLGYEQYF
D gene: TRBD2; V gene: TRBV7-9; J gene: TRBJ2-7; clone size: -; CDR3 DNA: TGTGCCAGCAGCTCCATCTCTAGCGGGAGAAATCTCGAGCAGTACTTC; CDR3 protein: CASSSISSGRNLEQYF
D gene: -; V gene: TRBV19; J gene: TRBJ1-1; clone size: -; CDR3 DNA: TGTGCCAGTAGTATACCGGCAGGCCGAGGGAGGAACACTGAAGCTTTCTTT; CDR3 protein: CASSIPAGRGRNTEAFF
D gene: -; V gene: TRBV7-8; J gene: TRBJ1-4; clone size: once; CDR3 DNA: TGTGCCAGCAGCTTAGTCAGGGCCGGTAATGAAAAACTGTTTTTT; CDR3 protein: CASSLVRAGNEKLFF
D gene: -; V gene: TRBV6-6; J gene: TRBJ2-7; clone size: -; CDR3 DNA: TGTGCCAGCAGTTCGAGTAGCTACGAGCAGTACTTC; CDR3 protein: CASSSSSYEQYF
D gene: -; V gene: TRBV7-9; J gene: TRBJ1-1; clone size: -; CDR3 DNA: TGTGCCAGCAGCTTCAGGTTCGCTGAAGCTTTCTTT; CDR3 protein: CASSFRFAEAFF
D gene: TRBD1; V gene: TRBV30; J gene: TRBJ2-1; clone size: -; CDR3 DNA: TGTGCCTGGAGTGGGGGACAGACAAGGGGCTACAATGAGCAGTTCTTC; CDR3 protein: CAWSGGQTRGYNEQFF
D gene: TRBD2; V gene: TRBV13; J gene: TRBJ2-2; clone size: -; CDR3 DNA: TGTGCCAGCAGCCTCCCCCCCCTAGCGGGGGGGCCTGTCGGGGAGCTGTTTTTT; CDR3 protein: CASSLPPLAGGPVGELFF
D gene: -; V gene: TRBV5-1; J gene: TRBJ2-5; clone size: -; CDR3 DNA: TGCGCCAGCAGCTTGGAGGAGACCCAGTACTTC; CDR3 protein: CASSLEETQYF
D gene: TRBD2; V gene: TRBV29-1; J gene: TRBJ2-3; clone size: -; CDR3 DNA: TGCAGCGTTGATCTAGCGGGAGAAACTAGCACAGATACGCAGTATTTT; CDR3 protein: CSVDLAGETSTDTQYF